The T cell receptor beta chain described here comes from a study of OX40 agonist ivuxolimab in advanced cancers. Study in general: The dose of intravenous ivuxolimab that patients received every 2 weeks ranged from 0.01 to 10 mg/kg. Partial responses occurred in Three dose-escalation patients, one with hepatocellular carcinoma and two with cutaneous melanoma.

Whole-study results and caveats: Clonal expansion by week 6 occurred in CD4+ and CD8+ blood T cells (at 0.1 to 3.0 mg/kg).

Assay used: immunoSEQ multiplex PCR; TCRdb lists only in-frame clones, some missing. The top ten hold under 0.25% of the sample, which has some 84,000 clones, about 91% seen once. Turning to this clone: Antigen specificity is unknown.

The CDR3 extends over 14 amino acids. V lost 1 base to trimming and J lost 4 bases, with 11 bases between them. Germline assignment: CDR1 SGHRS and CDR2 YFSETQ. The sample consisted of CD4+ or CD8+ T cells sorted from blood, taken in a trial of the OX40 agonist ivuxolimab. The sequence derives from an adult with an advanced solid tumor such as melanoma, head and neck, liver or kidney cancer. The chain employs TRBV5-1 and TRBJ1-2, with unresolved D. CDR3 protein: CASSLFVSGYGYTF. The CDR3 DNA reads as TGCGCCAGCAGCTTGTTCGTATCCGGCTATGGCTACACCTTC.